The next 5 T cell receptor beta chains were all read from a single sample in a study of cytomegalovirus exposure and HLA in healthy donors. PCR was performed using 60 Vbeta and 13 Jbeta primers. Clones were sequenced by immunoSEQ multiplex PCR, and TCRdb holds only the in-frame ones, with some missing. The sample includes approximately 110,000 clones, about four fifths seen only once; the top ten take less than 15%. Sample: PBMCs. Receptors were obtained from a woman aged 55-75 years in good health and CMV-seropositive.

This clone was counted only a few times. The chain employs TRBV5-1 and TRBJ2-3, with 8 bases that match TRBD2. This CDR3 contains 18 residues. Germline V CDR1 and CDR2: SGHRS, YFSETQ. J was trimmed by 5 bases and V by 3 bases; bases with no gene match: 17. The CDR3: CASSSRGVASGFKDTQYF. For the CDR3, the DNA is TGCGCCAGCAGCTCCAGGGGTGTGGCTAGCGGGTTTAAAGATACGCAGTATTTT.

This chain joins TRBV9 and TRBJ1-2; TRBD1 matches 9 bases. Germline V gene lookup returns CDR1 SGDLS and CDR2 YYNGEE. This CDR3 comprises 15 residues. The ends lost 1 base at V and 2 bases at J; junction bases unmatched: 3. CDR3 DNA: TGTGCCAGCAGCGTACTAGGACAGGGGAACTATGGCTACACCTTC. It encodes CASSVLGQGNYGYTF. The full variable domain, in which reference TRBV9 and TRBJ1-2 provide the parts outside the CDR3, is DSGVTQTPKHLITATGQRVTLRCSPRSGDLSVYWYQQSLDQGLQFLIQYYNGEERAKGNILERFSAQQFPDLHSELNLSSLELGDSALYFCASSVLGQGNYGYTFGSGTRLTVV.

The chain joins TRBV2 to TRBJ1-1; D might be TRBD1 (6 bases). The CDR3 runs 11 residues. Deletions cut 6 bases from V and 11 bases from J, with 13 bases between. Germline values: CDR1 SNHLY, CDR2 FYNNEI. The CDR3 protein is CASRGGLVAFF. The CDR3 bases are TGTGCCAGCAGGGGGGGGCTGGTGGCTTTCTTT.

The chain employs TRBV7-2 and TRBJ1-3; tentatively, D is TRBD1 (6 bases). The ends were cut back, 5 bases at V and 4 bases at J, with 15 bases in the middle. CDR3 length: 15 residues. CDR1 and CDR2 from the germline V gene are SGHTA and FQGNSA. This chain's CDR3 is CASSVQGAGGNTIYF. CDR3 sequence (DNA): TGTGCCAGCAGCGTACAGGGAGCAGGGGGAAACACCATATATTTT. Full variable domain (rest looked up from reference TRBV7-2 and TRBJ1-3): GAGVSQSPSNKVTEKGKDVELRCDPISGHTALYWYRQSLGQGLEFLIYFQGNSAPDKSGLPSDRFSAERTGGSVSTLTIQRTQQEDSAVYLCASSVQGAGGNTIYFGEGSWLTVV.

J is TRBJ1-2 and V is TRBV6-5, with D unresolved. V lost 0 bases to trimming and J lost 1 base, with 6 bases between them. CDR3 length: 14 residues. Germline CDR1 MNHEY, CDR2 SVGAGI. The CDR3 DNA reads TGTGCCAGCAGTTACTCAGCGAATAACTATGGCTACACCTTC. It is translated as CASSYSANNYGYTF.